The 16 T cell receptor beta chains listed next were all sequenced from one sample in a study of cytomegalovirus exposure and HLA in healthy donors. In the PCR, 60 Vbeta and 13 Jbeta primers were used. Only in-frame clones appear in the TCRdb table, and some are missing; sequencing was by immunoSEQ multiplex PCR. The table records approximately 150,000 clones, approximately 80% of them present only once. The sample consisted of PBMCs. The receptors come from a woman aged 25 to 45 in good health and CMV-seropositive.

The CDR3 DNA reads as TGTGCCAGCTCACCAGAAGCGAGCCCTTATGGCTACACCTTC. Its protein product is CASSPEASPYGYTF. This chain links TRBV18 with TRBJ1-2; D is ambiguous. The CDR3 totals 14 residues. Germline V gene lookup returns CDR1 KGHSH and CDR2 LQKENI. The germline V and J ends were trimmed by 2 bases and 5 bases, with 12 bases remaining between them.

The chain couples TRBV7-2 to TRBJ1-1; TRBD1 agrees at 7 bases. This CDR3 spans 18 amino acids. CDR1 and CDR2 (germline): SGHTA, FQGNSA. J was trimmed by 0 bases and V by 2 bases; bases with no gene match: 12. The CDR3 coding sequence is TGTGCCAGCAGCTTAAGAGGGGGCGCAGGACCCATGAACACTGAAGCTTTCTTT. The encoded protein is CASSLRGGAGPMNTEAFF.

The V and J genes are TRBV30 and TRBJ2-7; D gene uncertain. Germline lookup yields CDR1 GTSNPN and CDR2 SVGIG (reference sequence). This CDR3 spans 11 amino acids. V lost 1 base and J lost 3, with 4 bases in between. In DNA form, the CDR3 reads TGTGCCTGGAGTGCCTACTACGAGCAGTACTTC. Protein: CAWSAYYEQYF.

The chain recombines TRBV28 with TRBJ1-2, with TRBD1 as a possible D gene (6 bases). This CDR3 spans 14 amino acids. The ends were cut back, 2 bases at V and 6 bases at J, with 13 bases in the middle. CDR1 MDHEN and CDR2 SYDVKM come from the germline V gene. The CDR3 sequence: CASSLNAGGHGYTF. The DNA of the CDR3 is TGTGCCAGCAGTTTAAATGCGGGGGGCCATGGCTACACCTTC.

The CDR3 coding sequence is TGTGCCAGCAGTGACAGGGATGAAGCTTTCTTT. Amino acids: CASSDRDEAFF. The chain has TRBV6-5 and TRBJ1-1, with 7 positions matching TRBD1. The germline V gene encodes CDR1 MNHEY and CDR2 SVGAGI. J was trimmed by 7 bases and V by 5 bases; bases with no gene match: 1. The CDR3 extends over 11 amino acids.

This chain joins TRBV7-9 and TRBJ1-1, with 7 bases identical to TRBD1. The CDR3 runs 17 residues. CDR1 is SEHNR and CDR2 is FQNEAQ in the germline V gene (reference sequence). With 5 bases clipped from V and 2 bases from J, the junction kept 14 bases outside the gene matches. The CDR3 DNA reads TGTGCCAGCAGCCCAGGGACAGTCGGTTTACTAAACACTGAAGCTTTCTTT. The encoded protein is CASSPGTVGLLNTEAFF.

V and J are TRBV13 and TRBJ2-1, with 8 bases fitting TRBD1. V shed 5 bases and J 3 bases; nucleotides not matched to a gene: 12. The CDR3 totals 17 residues. CDR1 PRHDT and CDR2 FYEKMQ come from the germline V gene (reference sequence). CDR3 nucleotide sequence: TGTGCCAGCAGCACAGGGGGTGCAAGGGGAAACTACAATGAGCAGTTCTTC. Protein: CASSTGGARGNYNEQFF.

The rearrangement joins TRBV5-1 to TRBJ2-7; 12 bases align to TRBD1. V lost 3 bases, J lost 5 bases, and 6 bases stayed unmatched. The germline V gene encodes CDR1 SGHRS and CDR2 YFSETQ. The CDR3 loop spans 15 amino acids. The CDR3 here is CASSSGQGAGDEQYF. The CDR3 DNA is TGCGCCAGCAGCTCGGGACAGGGGGCCGGGGACGAGCAGTACTTC.

The chain couples TRBV7-2 to TRBJ1-2; tentative D call: TRBD1 (5 bases). With 0 bases removed from V and 3 bases from J, the gap between germline ends came to 8 bases. CDR1 SGHTA and CDR2 FQGNSA come from the germline V gene. The length of the CDR3 is 14 residues. This CDR3 is CASSLAGGYYGYTF. Written as DNA, the CDR3 is TGTGCCAGCAGCTTAGCGGGGGGATACTATGGCTACACCTTC.

This clone was counted a few times. The V call is TRBV11-2, the J call TRBJ2-1; TRBD2 aligns across 8 bases. CDR1 is SGHAT and CDR2 is FQNNGV in the germline V gene. Trimming at V came to 5 bases and at J to 8 bases, leaving 8 bases not matched to a gene. The CDR3 runs to 14 residues. The CDR3 here is CASSKRGSSDEQFF. The CDR3 coding sequence is TGTGCCAGCAGCAAGCGGGGGTCGTCCGATGAGCAGTTCTTC.

The chain couples TRBV10-3 to TRBJ2-2, with 7 bases aligning to TRBD1. CDR1 ENHRY and CDR2 SYGVKD come from the germline V gene. The J segment lost 5 bases and the V segment lost 5 bases, leaving 5 bases of the junction unmatched. The CDR3 is 14 residues long. This CDR3 reads CAISFLQGTGELFF. The CDR3 DNA is TGTGCCATCAGTTTCCTACAGGGGACCGGGGAGCTGTTTTTT.

This CDR3 reads CSSPSGTGTEAFF. CDR3 in DNA: TGTTCCTCCCCCTCCGGGACAGGGACTGAAGCTTTCTTT. This sequence joins TRBV7-9 and TRBJ1-1; 9 positions match TRBD1. CDR3 length equals 13 residues. The germline V gene encodes CDR1 SEHNR and CDR2 FQNEAQ (reference sequence).

This chain links TRBV11-2 with TRBJ2-5; no reliable D call. Germline values: CDR1 SGHAT, CDR2 FQNNGV. The CDR3 runs 11 residues. Trimming removed 2 bases at V and 9 bases at J, with 7 bases between. The CDR3 spells CASSLWSAQYF. The DNA for the CDR3 is TGTGCCAGCAGCTTATGGTCGGCCCAGTACTTC.

The rearrangement links TRBV10-3 to TRBJ2-7, with D possibly matching TRBD1 (5 bases). Germline loops: CDR1 ENHRY, CDR2 SYGVKD. The length of the CDR3 is 15 residues. Trimming cost V 11 bases and J 5 bases, with 25 bases left between them. CDR3 sequence reads: CAATSLARVPNEQYF. Written as DNA, the CDR3 is TGTGCCGCCACGTCTCTGGCCAGGGTTCCCAACGAGCAGTACTTC.

The table lists this clone with a count of one. The chain joins TRBV7-2 to TRBJ1-2, with D possibly TRBD1 on 5 matching bases. Germline values: CDR1 SGHTA, CDR2 FQGNSA. V lost 5 bases to trimming and J lost 3 bases, with 13 bases between them. The CDR3 has 14 residues. The CDR3 loop reads CASSRPGYDYGYTF. The CDR3 nucleotides are TGTGCCAGCAGCCGACCAGGGTATGACTATGGCTACACCTTC.

This clone was picked up one time. The chain recombines TRBV25-1 with TRBJ2-7; maybe TRBD2 (5 bases). The CDR3 is made up of 18 amino acids. V dropped 2 bases and J dropped 1 base, with 21 bases sitting between them. Germline-derived CDR1 and CDR2 are MGHDK and SYGVNS. CDR3 region: CASSEMRRPGKRSYEQYF. DNA of the CDR3: TGTGCCAGCAGTGAAATGAGGAGACCGGGAAAAAGATCCTACGAGCAGTACTTC.